The T cell receptor (beta chain) described here comes from a study of T cell responses to AZD1222 COVID-19 vaccine. Study overall: Whether given at about 4 or about 12 weeks, second doses were pooled. Study-wide points: The sample set comprised mostly white British donors with more females, and clonal diversity was possibly underestimated. Targets within unmutated variant regions were reportedly found for nearly half of spike-specific TCRs. Baseline seropositives among AZD1222 recipients totaled only six or seven.

Sequenced by immunoSEQ multiplex PCR; TCRdb stores in-frame clones only, minus some. The table shows approximately 84,000 clones, with 80% to 90% occurring only once. The sample holds a few counts of this clone. Its antigen is currently unknown. The sequence was collected from an adult in good health. The specimen comprised peripheral blood, sampled on day 0 of AZD1222 vaccination.

The CDR3 spells CASRGPRTGGSEQYF. The CDR3 region has the DNA TGTGCCAGCAGAGGGCCCAGGACAGGTGGTAGCGAGCAGTACTTC. The V and J genes are TRBV5-4 and TRBJ2-7, with TRBD1 matching 7 bases. The CDR3 contains 15 residues. Trimming cost V 5 bases and J 6 bases; bases outside gene matches: 14. Germline-derived CDR1 and CDR2 are SGHNT and YYREEE (reference sequence).